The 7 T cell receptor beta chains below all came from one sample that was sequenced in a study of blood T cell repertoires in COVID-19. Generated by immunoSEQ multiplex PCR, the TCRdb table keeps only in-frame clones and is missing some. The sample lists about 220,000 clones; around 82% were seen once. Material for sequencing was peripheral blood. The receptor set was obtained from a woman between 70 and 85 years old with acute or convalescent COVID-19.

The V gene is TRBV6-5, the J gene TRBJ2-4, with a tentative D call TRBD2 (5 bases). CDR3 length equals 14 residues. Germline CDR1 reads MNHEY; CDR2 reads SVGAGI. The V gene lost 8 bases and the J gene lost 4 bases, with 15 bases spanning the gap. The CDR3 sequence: CASAARVDKNIQYF. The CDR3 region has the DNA TGTGCCAGCGCTGCGCGGGTGGATAAAAACATTCAGTACTTC.

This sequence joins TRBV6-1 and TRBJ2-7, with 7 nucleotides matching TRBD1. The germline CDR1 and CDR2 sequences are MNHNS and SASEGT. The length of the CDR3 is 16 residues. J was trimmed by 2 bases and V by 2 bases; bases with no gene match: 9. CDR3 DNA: TGTGCCAGCAGTGAACACCTTCGGACAGGTACCTACGAGCAGTACTTC. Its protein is CASSEHLRTGTYEQYF.

The CDR3 loop is CATSADGRTSPLHF. In DNA form, the CDR3 reads TGTGCCACCAGTGCCGACGGGAGAACTTCACCCCTCCACTTT. J is TRBJ1-6 and V is TRBV15; unclear D gene. The V gene lost 6 bases and the J gene lost 9 bases, with 15 bases spanning the gap. Germline V CDR1 and CDR2: LNHNV, YYDKDF (reference sequence). The CDR3 runs 14 residues.

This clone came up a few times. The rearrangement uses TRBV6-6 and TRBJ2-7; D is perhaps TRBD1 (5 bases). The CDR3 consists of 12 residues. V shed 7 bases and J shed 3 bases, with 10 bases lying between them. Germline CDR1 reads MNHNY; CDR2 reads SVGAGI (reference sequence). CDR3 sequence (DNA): TGTGCCAGCACCATGCAGGGCTACGAGCAGTACTTC. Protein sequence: CASTMQGYEQYF.

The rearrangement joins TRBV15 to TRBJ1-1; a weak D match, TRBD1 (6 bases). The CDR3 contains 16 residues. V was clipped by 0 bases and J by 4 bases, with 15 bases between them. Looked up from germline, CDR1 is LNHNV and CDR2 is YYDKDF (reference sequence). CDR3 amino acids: CATSRDGGARGTEAFF. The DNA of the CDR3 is TGTGCCACCAGCAGAGATGGGGGGGCGCGGGGCACTGAAGCTTTCTTT.

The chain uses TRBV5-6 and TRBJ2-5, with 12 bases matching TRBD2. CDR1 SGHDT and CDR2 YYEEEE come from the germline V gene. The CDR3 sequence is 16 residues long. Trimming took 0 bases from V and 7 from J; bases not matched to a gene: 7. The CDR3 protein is CASSLGSSGGAGTQYF. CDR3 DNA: TGTGCCAGCAGCTTGGGATCTAGCGGGGGGGCTGGGACCCAGTACTTC.

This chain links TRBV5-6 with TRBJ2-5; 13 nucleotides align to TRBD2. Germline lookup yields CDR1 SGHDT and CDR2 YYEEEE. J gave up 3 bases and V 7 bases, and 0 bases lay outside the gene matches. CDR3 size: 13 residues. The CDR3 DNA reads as TGTGCCAGCGGACTAGCGGGGGAAGAGACCCAGTACTTC. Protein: CASGLAGEETQYF. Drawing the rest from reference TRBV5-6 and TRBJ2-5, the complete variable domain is DAGVTQSPTHLIKTRGQQVTLRCSPKSGHDTVSWYQQALGQGPQFIFQYYEEEERQRGNFPDRFSGHQFPNYSSELNVNALLLGDSALYLCASGLAGEETQYFGPGTRLLVL.